The 28 T cell receptor beta chains below all came from one sample that was sequenced in a study of identical twins. TCRdb independently ran MiXCR on the 5' RACE reads; one entry per CDR3 protein. Of some 790,000 distinct CDR3 sequences detected, about 18% appear once; the ten largest clones hold about an eighth. The same specimen was also included in a second study, on T cells expressing NK-cell markers.

Sequencing was done on a sample of PBMCs. The receptors were sampled from a woman aged 18-29 years in good health.

This clonotype was seen at least ten times. V usage is TRBV6-2 or TRBV6-3 and J usage is TRBJ2-1; TRBD2 aligns across 11 bases. V was clipped by 2 bases and J by 4 bases; unmatched bases: 4. The length of the CDR3 is 16 residues. Germline assignment: CDR1 MNHEY and CDR2 SVGEGT. CDR3 DNA: TGTGCCAGCAGTTACGCTGCTAGCGGGAGGTACAATGAGCAGTTCTTC. Translation gives CASSYAASGRYNEQFF.

The chain employs TRBV7-2 and TRBJ2-7; D perhaps matches TRBD2 (5 bases). V gave up 5 bases and J gave up 3 bases, with 14 bases separating them. In germline, CDR1 is SGHTA, CDR2 FQGNSA. CDR3 length: 14 residues. CDR3 loop: CASSAGLVYYEQYF. The CDR3 DNA is TGTGCCAGCAGCGCCGGACTGGTCTACTACGAGCAGTACTTC.

The rearrangement links TRBV11-3 to TRBJ2-7; D ambiguous. The germline V and J ends were trimmed by 7 bases and 2 bases, with 12 bases remaining between them. Germline V gene sequence: CDR1 SGHNT, CDR2 YENEEA. This CDR3 comprises 13 residues. The DNA for the CDR3 is TGTGCCAGCACGGATATGGCGCCCTACGAGCAGTACTTC. The encoded protein is CASTDMAPYEQYF.

This chain uses TRBV28 with TRBJ2-4, with TRBD2 as a possible D gene (6 bases). With 1 base removed from V and 0 bases from J, the gap between germline ends came to 16 bases. The CDR3 contains 18 residues. CDR1 and CDR2 from the germline V gene are MDHEN and SYDVKM. The CDR3, as DNA: TGTGCCAGCAGTTTATTCGGGGCGGGGCACCTAGCCAAAAACATTCAGTACTTC. This gives the protein CASSLFGAGHLAKNIQYF.

The chain couples TRBV29-1 to TRBJ2-1; weak D call: TRBD2 (6 bases). CDR1 is SQVTM and CDR2 is ANQGSEA in the germline V gene. Trimming cost V 2 bases and J 10 bases, with 12 bases left between them. The CDR3 contains 12 residues. The CDR3, as DNA: TGCAGCGTTGAATGGAGGGCCCGGGAGCAGTTCTTC. This translates into CSVEWRAREQFF.

This sequence joins TRBV7-9 and TRBJ2-6; 7 nucleotides align to TRBD1. Looked up from germline, CDR1 is SEHNR and CDR2 is FQNEAQ (reference sequence). This CDR3 has 16 amino acids. J gave up 2 bases and V 5 bases, and 6 bases lay outside the gene matches. CDR3 residues: CASSHRQGAGANVLTF. The CDR3 nucleotides read TGTGCCAGCAGCCACCGACAGGGTGCTGGGGCCAACGTCCTGACTTTC.

The V gene is TRBV12-3 or TRBV12-4, the J gene TRBJ2-1; 7 positions agree with TRBD1. The CDR3 is made up of 17 amino acids. Trimming took 5 bases from V and 0 from J; bases not matched to a gene: 10. CDR3 protein: CASSPPGTASSYNEQFF. CDR3 bases: TGTGCCAGCAGTCCGCCAGGGACAGCAAGCTCCTACAATGAGCAGTTCTTC.

This chain uses TRBV3-1 with TRBJ2-7; 8 positions match TRBD1. Germline V CDR1 and CDR2: LGHDT, YNNKEL (reference sequence). Losses at the gene ends were 4 bases for V and 0 bases for J; bases not matched to a gene: 5. The length of the CDR3 is 15 residues. The CDR3 nucleotides read TGTGCCAGCAGCCCGGACAGGGTGAGCTCCTACGAGCAGTACTTC. This translates into CASSPDRVSSYEQYF.

This clonotype was seen more than once but under ten times. This rearrangement joins TRBV7-8 to TRBJ2-1; D is undetermined. The CDR3 contains 14 residues. V lost 3 bases, J lost 5 bases, and 11 bases lay in between. The germline V gene has CDR1 SGHVS and CDR2 FQNEAQ. The CDR3 sequence is CASSFNPWDNEQFF. The CDR3 bases are TGTGCCAGCAGCTTCAACCCGTGGGACAATGAGCAGTTCTTC.

This clonotype came up a few times. This sequence joins TRBV4-3 and TRBJ1-4; D is unresolved. Trimming shortened V by 0 bases and J by 4 bases, and 18 bases separated the two germline ends. CDR3 length: 18 residues. Germline-derived CDR1 and CDR2 are LGHNA and YSLEER. The CDR3 spells CASSQDSETHRVNEKLFF. The CDR3 DNA reads as TGCGCCAGCAGCCAAGATTCGGAGACCCATCGGGTTAATGAAAAACTGTTTTTT.

This chain connects TRBV29-1 to TRBJ2-5; D is possibly TRBD2 (5 bases). The germline V gene encodes CDR1 SQVTM and CDR2 ANQGSEA. V lost 1 base, J lost 2 bases, and 11 bases lay in between. The CDR3 spans 14 residues. The CDR3 sequence is CSVEGVERQETQYF. CDR3 coding DNA: TGCAGCGTTGAAGGGGTGGAGCGGCAAGAGACCCAGTACTTC.

The gene calls are TRBV12-3 or TRBV12-4 and TRBJ2-7, with TRBD2 as a possible D gene (6 bases). V was pared by 7 bases and J by 3 bases, with 16 bases between. The CDR3 totals 14 residues. CDR3 sequence: CASTNGRWHYEQYF. The CDR3, as DNA: TGTGCCAGCACGAACGGGAGATGGCACTACGAGCAGTACTTC.

This clonotype occurred a few times. The V gene is TRBV5-6, the J gene TRBJ2-3; maybe TRBD1 (6 bases). Germline CDR1 is SGHDT and CDR2 is YYEEEE. CDR3 length: 15 amino acids. V lost 4 bases and J 3 bases, leaving 15 bases between the germline ends. This CDR3 reads CASSRGQLFTDTQYF. The CDR3 DNA follows: TGTGCCAGCAGCAGAGGACAGCTTTTTACAGATACGCAGTATTTT. The variable domain in full, completed from reference TRBV5-6 and TRBJ2-3, reads DAGVTQSPTHLIKTRGQQVTLRCSPKSGHDTVSWYQQALGQGPQFIFQYYEEEERQRGNFPDRFSGHQFPNYSSELNVNALLLGDSALYLCASSRGQLFTDTQYFGPGTRLTVL.

The rearrangement uses TRBV5-1 and TRBJ2-6; 8 bases are a match to TRBD2. The CDR3 is 18 amino acids. Germline assignment: CDR1 SGHRS and CDR2 YFSETQ. This chain's CDR3 is CDPGGTPILSSGANVLTF. CDR3 DNA sequence: TGCGACCCGGGAGGGACCCCGATACTCAGCTCTGGGGCCAACGTCCTGACTTTC.

The gene calls are TRBV12-3 or TRBV12-4 and TRBJ1-6; D unclear. Trimming stripped 2 bases from V and 11 bases from J, with 7 bases between. The CDR3 consists of 12 residues. The chain's CDR3 is CASSLNLPPLHF. For the CDR3, the DNA is TGTGCCAGCAGTTTAAACCTTCCACCCCTCCACTTT.

This clonotype was observed a handful of times. The chain has TRBV12-3 or TRBV12-4 and TRBJ2-1, with D maybe TRBD2 (5 bases). CDR3 length: 16 amino acids. Between the trimmed V and J ends, which lost 6 bases and 0 bases, there was a span of 15 bases. CDR3 region: CASSQSGGDSYNEQFF. Written as DNA, the CDR3 is TGTGCCAGCAGCCAATCCGGAGGCGACTCCTACAATGAGCAGTTCTTC.

The chain recombines TRBV9 with TRBJ1-3; no reliable D call. The CDR3 sequence is 15 residues long. Trimming removed 0 bases from V and 0 bases from J, with 7 bases in between. The germline V gene encodes CDR1 SGDLS and CDR2 YYNGEE. This chain's CDR3 is CASSVDASSGNTIYF. CDR3 DNA sequence: TGTGCCAGCAGCGTAGATGCAAGCTCTGGAAACACCATATATTTT. The full variable domain, with the rest looked up from reference TRBV9 and TRBJ1-3, is DSGVTQTPKHLITATGQRVTLRCSPRSGDLSVYWYQQSLDQGLQFLIQYYNGEERAKGNILERFSAQQFPDLHSELNLSSLELGDSALYFCASSVDASSGNTIYFGEGSWLTVV.

This rearrangement joins TRBV12-3 or TRBV12-4 to TRBJ2-2, with 7 positions matching TRBD2. This CDR3 contains 15 residues. J lost 5 bases, V lost 6 bases, and 9 bases had no gene match. The CDR3 region has the DNA TGTGCCAGCAGATACGGACTAGGATGGACCGGGGAGCTGTTTTTT. Protein: CASRYGLGWTGELFF.

The chain joins TRBV20-1 to TRBJ2-7; D possibly corresponds to TRBD2 (6 bases). This CDR3 region has 14 residues. Trimming stripped 3 bases from V and 0 bases from J, with 12 bases between. Germline-derived CDR1 and CDR2 are DFQATT and SNEGSKA (reference sequence). The CDR3 DNA is TGCAGTGCTAGCCCGGGACTCCCCTCCTACGAGCAGTACTTC. This encodes CSASPGLPSYEQYF.

This clonotype has a single count. The chain links TRBV6-2 or TRBV6-3 to TRBJ2-3, with D tentatively TRBD2 (5 bases). The CDR3 runs to 15 residues. V dropped 6 bases and J dropped 4 bases, with 17 bases sitting between them. From germline, CDR1 is MNHEY and CDR2 SVGEGT. The CDR3 region is CASSPSRSRADTQYF. In nucleotides, the CDR3 is TGTGCCAGCAGCCCTTCCCGCTCGCGGGCAGATACGCAGTATTTT.

The chain is built from TRBV10-2 and TRBJ2-1; 9 bases match TRBD2. Unmatched junction bases numbered 7, after V lost 9 bases and J lost 7 bases. The CDR3 runs to 13 residues. Looked up from germline, CDR1 is WSHSY and CDR2 is SAAADI. The CDR3 protein is CASSGSIGNEQFF. CDR3 DNA sequence: TGCGCCAGTAGCGGGAGTATCGGGAATGAGCAGTTCTTC.

The chain employs TRBV7-9 and TRBJ1-1; D gene uncertain. CDR1 SEHNR and CDR2 FQNEAQ come from the germline V gene (reference sequence). The CDR3 totals 11 residues. The V end lost 5 bases, the J end lost 7 bases, and 8 bases lay between the germline ends. The chain's CDR3 is CASSPGIEAFF. CDR3 coding DNA: TGTGCCAGCAGCCCGGGTATTGAAGCTTTCTTT.

This clonotype was counted only a few times. V and J are TRBV5-1 and TRBJ2-7; D is possibly TRBD1 or TRBD2 (6 bases each). Germline CDR1 is SGHRS and CDR2 is YFSETQ. The CDR3 is 15 residues long. Trimming took 4 bases from V and 6 from J, leaving 20 bases between them. This CDR3 reads CASSLTGTGAIEQYF. The DNA of the CDR3 is TGCGCCAGCAGCCTGACCGGGACGGGGGCTATCGAGCAGTACTTC.

This chain links TRBV5-1 with TRBJ2-7; D uncertain. CDR3 size: 13 residues. V shed 1 base and J shed 2 bases, with 7 bases lying between them. Germline-derived CDR1 and CDR2 are SGHRS and YFSETQ. The CDR3 nucleotides read TGCGCCAGCAGCTTGAGGACGACCTACGAGCAGTACTTC. This codes for CASSLRTTYEQYF.

V and J are TRBV5-5 and TRBJ1-5; D unresolved. The germline gives CDR1 SGHKS, CDR2 YYEKEE (reference sequence). This CDR3 is 15 amino acids long. V was trimmed by 0 bases and J by 5 bases, leaving 12 bases between them. CDR3 loop: CASSLAERAYQPQHF. As DNA, the CDR3 is TGTGCCAGCAGCTTGGCCGAGCGGGCATATCAGCCCCAGCATTTT.

The chain employs TRBV20-1 and TRBJ2-7, with TRBD2 identical over 14 bases. There are 17 residues in the CDR3. After removal of 0 bases from V and 1 base from J, the junction contained 5 bases not matched to a gene. Germline loops: CDR1 DFQATT, CDR2 SNEGSKA (reference sequence). This chain's CDR3 is CSARDWGTSGGSYEQYF. CDR3 DNA: TGCAGTGCTAGAGATTGGGGGACTAGCGGGGGTTCCTACGAGCAGTACTTC.

The chain uses TRBV20-1 and TRBJ2-1, with TRBD2 as a possible D gene (5 bases). Trimming left V 5 bases short and J 4 bases short, with 12 bases between. CDR1 is DFQATT and CDR2 is SNEGSKA in the germline V gene (reference sequence). The CDR3 contains 13 residues. The CDR3 bases are TGCAGTGCTCATAGACTACCTTACAATGAGCAGTTCTTC. The encoded protein is CSAHRLPYNEQFF.

This clonotype was seen more than once but under ten times. The rearrangement uses TRBV5-1 and TRBJ2-3; D remains ambiguous. V dropped 8 bases and J dropped 2 bases, with 15 bases sitting between them. The CDR3 length is 14 residues. In germline, CDR1 is SGHRS, CDR2 YFSETQ. As DNA, the CDR3 is TGCGCCAGTAACCTCGGCAGGCTCACAGATACGCAGTATTTT. It specifies CASNLGRLTDTQYF.